This T cell receptor (beta chain) appears in the sequencing data of a study of T cell clusters in autoimmune cytopenias. Across the whole study: Healthy control donors averaged around 56 years of age, with a median of about 59 years.

Overall study results and limits: The T cell clusters were defined only in silico, without experimental functional validation.

Tens of thousands of genome equivalents of blood DNA were amplified for TRB. TRB was amplified by touch-down multiplex PCR, primer pools A and B combined. From its re-call of the multiplex PCR reads, TCRdb lists each CDR3 protein once, without DNA. This sample's table has about 5,000 distinct CDR3 sequences. CDR1 and CDR2 (germline): SGHAT, FQNNGV. The CDR3 sequence is 14 residues long. In regard to this clonotype: Its target is not known.

The same sample was also used in a study of T cell repertoires in aging, cancer and after chemotherapy. That paper adds: Compared with age-matched healthy donors, untreated hematological or solid cancer patients showed higher blood TCR clonality. The repertoire data cannot show anything about immunological memory following chemotherapy.

The chain has TRBV11-2 and TRBJ1-2. This clonotype originated in a human donor in good health. The sample consisted of peripheral blood. This CDR3 is CASSLGSAVGGYTF.